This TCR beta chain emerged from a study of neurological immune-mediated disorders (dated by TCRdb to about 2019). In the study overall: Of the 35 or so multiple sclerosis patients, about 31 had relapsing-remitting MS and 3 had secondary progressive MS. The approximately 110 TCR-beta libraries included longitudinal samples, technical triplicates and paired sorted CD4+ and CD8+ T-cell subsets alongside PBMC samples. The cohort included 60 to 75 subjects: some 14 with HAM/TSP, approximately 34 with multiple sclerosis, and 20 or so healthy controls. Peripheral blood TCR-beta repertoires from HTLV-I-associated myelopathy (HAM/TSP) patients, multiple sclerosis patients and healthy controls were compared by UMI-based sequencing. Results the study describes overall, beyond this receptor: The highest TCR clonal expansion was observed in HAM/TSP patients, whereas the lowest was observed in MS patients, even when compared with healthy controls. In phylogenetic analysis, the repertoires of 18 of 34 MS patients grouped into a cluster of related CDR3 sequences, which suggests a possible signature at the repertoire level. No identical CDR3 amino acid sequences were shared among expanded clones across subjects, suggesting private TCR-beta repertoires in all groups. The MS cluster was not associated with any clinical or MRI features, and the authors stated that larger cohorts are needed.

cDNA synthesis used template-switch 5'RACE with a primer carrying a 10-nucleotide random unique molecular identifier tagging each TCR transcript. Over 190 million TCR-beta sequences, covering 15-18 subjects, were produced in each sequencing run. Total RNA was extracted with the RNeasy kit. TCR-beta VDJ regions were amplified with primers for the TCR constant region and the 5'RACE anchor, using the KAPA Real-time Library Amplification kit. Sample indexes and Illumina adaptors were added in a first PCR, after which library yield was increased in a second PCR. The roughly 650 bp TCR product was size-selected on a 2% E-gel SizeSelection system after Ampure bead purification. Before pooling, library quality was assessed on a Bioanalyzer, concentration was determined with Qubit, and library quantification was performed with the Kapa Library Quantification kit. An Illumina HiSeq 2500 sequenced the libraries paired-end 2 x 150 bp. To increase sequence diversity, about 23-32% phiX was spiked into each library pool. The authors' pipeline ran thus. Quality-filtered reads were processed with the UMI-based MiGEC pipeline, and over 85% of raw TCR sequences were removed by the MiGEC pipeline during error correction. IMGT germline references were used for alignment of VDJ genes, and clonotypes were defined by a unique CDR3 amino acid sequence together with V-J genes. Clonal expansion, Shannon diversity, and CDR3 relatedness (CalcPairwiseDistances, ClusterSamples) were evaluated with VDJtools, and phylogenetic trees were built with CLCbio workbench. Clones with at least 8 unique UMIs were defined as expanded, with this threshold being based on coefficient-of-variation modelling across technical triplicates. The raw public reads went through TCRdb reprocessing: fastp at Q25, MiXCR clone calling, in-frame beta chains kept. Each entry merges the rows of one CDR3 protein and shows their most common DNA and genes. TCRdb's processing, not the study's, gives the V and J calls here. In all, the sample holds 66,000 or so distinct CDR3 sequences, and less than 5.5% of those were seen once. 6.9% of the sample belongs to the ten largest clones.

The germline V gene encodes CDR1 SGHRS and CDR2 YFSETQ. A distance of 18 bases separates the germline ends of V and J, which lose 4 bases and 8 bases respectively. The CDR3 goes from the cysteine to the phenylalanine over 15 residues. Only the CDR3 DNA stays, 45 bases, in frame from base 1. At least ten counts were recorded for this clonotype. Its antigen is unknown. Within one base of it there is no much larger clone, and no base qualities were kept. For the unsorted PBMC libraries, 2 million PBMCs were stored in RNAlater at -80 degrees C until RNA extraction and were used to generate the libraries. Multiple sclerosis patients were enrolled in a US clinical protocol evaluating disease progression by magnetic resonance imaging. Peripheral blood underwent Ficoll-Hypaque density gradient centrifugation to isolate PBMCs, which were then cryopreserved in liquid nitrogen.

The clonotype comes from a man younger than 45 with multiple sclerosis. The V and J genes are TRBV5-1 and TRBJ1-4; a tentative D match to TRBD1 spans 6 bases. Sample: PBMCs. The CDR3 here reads CASSGSDRGDEKLFF. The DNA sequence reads TGCGCCAGCAGCGGCTCGGACAGAGGAGACGAAAAACTGTTTTTT.